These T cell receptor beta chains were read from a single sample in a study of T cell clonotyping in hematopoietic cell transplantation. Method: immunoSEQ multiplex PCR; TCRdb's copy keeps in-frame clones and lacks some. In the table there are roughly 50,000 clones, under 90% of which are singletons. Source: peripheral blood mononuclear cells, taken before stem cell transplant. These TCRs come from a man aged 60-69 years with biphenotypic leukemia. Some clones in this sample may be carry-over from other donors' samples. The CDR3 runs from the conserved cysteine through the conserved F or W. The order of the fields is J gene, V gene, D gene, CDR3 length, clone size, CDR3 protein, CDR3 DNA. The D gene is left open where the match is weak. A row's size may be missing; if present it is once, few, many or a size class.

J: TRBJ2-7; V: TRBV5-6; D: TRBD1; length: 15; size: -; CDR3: CASTPRLGQVSEQYF; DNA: TGTGCCAGCACGCCGCGGTTGGGACAGGTCTCCGAGCAGTACTTC
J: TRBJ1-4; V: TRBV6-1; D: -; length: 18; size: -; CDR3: CASSEALWNGGRGEKLFF; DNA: TGTGCCAGCAGTGAAGCGCTTTGGAACGGGGGTAGGGGTGAAAAACTGTTTTTT
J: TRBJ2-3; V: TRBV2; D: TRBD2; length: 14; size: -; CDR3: CASSLAGDGDTQYF; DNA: TGTGCCAGCTCCCTAGCGGGAGATGGAGATACGCAGTATTTT
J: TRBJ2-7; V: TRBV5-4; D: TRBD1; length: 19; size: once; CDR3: CASSLRPRDRGLRSYEQYF; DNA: TGTGCCAGCAGCTTGAGGCCCCGGGACAGGGGGCTTAGGTCCTACGAGCAGTACTTC
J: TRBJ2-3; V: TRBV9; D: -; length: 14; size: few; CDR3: CASSDGSRTDTQYF; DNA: TGTGCCAGCTCGGACGGGAGTCGCACAGATACGCAGTATTTT
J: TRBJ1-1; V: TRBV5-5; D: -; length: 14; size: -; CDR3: CASSLVIMNTEAFF; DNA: TGTGCCAGCAGCTTGGTTATCATGAACACTGAAGCTTTCTTT
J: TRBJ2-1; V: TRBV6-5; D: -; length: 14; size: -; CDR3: CASSYSKNYNEQFF; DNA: TGTGCCAGCAGTTACTCAAAAAACTACAATGAGCAGTTCTTC
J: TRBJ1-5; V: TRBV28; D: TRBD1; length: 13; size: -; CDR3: CASSGGRGQPQHF; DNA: TGTGCCAGCAGCGGGGGCAGGGGGCAGCCCCAGCATTTT
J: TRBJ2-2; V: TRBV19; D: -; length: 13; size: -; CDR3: CASMTGNTGELFF; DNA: TGTGCCAGCATGACAGGGAACACCGGGGAGCTGTTTTTT
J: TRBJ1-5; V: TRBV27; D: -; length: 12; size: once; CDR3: CASTTSNQPQHF; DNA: TGTGCCAGCACAACGAGCAATCAGCCCCAGCATTTT
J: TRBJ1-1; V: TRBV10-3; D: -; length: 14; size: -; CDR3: CAISEAGARTEAFF; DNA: TGTGCCATCAGTGAGGCAGGGGCTAGGACTGAAGCTTTCTTT
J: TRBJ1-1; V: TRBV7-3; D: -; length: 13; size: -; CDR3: CASSPQGARKAFF; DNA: TGTGCCAGCAGCCCCCAAGGGGCGCGTAAGGCTTTCTTT
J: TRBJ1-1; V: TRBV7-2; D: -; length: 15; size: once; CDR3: CASSLVPRDSTEAFF; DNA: TGTGCCAGCAGCTTAGTTCCCAGGGACTCCACTGAAGCTTTCTTT
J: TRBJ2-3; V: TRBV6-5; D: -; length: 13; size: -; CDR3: CATLGQAGAVQYF; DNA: TGTGCCACCTTGGGACAGGCGGGAGCCGTGCAGTATTTT
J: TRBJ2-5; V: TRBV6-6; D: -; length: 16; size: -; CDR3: CASSYPPASLAETQYF; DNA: TGTGCCAGCAGTTACCCCCCGGCGAGTTTAGCGGAGACCCAGTACTTC
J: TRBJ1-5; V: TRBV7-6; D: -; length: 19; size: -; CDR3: CASSTIRRGPGERNQPQHF; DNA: TGTGCCAGCAGTACTATAAGACGCGGACCCGGCGAAAGAAATCAGCCCCAGCATTTT
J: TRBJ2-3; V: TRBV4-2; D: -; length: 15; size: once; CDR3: CASSQVTGRSDTQYF; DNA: TGTGCCAGCAGCCAAGTTACAGGGAGGTCAGATACGCAGTATTTT
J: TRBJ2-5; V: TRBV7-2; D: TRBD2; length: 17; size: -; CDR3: CASSLGRTSGRSETQYF; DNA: TGTGCCAGCAGCTTAGGACGGACTAGCGGGAGGTCGGAGACCCAGTACTTC
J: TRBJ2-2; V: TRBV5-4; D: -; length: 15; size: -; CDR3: CASHQGRGNTGELFF; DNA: TGTGCCAGCCACCAGGGGCGTGGGAACACCGGGGAGCTGTTTTTT
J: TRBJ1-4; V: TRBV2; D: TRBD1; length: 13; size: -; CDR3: CAGTGTGEEKLFF; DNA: TGTGCCGGAACCGGGACAGGGGAAGAAAAACTGTTTTTT
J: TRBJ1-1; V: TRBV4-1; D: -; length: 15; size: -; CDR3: CASSQDRGLEFEAFF; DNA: TGCGCCAGCAGCCAAGATCGAGGATTGGAGTTTGAAGCTTTCTTT
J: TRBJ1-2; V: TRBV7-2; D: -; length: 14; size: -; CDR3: CASSQHPGGSTRTF; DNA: TGTGCCAGCAGCCAACACCCCGGGGGCTCTACCCGGACCTTC
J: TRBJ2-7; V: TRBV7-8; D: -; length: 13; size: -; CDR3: CASSLTRIYEQYF; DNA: TGTGCCAGCAGCTTAACGAGGATCTACGAGCAGTACTTC
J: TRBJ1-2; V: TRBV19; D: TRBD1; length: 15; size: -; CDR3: CASSIGTATNYGYTF; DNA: TGTGCCAGTAGTATCGGGACAGCCACTAACTATGGCTACACCTTC
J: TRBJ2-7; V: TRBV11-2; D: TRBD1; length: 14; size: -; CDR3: CASSFGQGTYEQYF; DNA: TGTGCCAGCAGCTTTGGACAGGGCACCTACGAGCAGTACTTC
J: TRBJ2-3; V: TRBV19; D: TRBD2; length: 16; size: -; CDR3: CASSIGLAGGTDTQYF; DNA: TGTGCCAGTAGTATCGGGTTAGCGGGAGGCACAGATACGCAGTATTTT
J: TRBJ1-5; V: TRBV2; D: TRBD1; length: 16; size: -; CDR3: CASSYDRGLGNQPQHF; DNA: TGTGCCAGCAGCTATGACAGGGGTTTGGGCAATCAGCCCCAGCATTTT
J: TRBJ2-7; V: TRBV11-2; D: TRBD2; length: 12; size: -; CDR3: CASGTSTYEQYF; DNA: TGTGCCAGCGGGACTAGCACCTACGAGCAGTACTTC
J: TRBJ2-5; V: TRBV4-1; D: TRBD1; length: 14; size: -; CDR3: CASSPGQGGQTQYF; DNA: TGCGCCAGCAGTCCCGGACAGGGCGGCCAGACCCAGTACTTC
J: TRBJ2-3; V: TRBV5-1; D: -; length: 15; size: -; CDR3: CASSAATGESDTQYF; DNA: TGCGCCAGCAGCGCGGCGACAGGCGAGTCAGATACGCAGTATTTT
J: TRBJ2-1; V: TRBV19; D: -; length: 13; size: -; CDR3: CASRASSYNEQFF; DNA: TGTGCCAGTAGGGCGAGCTCCTACAATGAGCAGTTCTTC
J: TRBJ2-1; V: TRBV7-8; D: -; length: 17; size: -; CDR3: CASSLRWPRGPNNEQFF; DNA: TGTGCCAGCAGCTTAAGGTGGCCCAGGGGCCCTAACAATGAGCAGTTCTTC
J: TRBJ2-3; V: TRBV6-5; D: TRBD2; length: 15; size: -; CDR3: CASSRLAGGSDTQYF; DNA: TGTGCCAGCAGCCGACTAGCGGGAGGTTCAGATACGCAGTATTTT
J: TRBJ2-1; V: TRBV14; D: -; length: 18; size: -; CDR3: CASSPAGGGSKSYNEQFF; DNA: TGTGCCAGCAGCCCAGCCGGGGGCGGGAGTAAATCCTACAATGAGCAGTTCTTC
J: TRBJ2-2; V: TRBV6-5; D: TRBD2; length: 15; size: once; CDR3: CASSIAGGLTGELFF; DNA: TGTGCCAGCAGCATAGCGGGAGGGCTCACCGGGGAGCTGTTTTTT
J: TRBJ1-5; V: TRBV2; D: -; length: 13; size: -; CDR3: CAGSQVVSGPQHF; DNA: TGTGCCGGCAGCCAGGTTGTCTCGGGGCCCCAGCATTTT